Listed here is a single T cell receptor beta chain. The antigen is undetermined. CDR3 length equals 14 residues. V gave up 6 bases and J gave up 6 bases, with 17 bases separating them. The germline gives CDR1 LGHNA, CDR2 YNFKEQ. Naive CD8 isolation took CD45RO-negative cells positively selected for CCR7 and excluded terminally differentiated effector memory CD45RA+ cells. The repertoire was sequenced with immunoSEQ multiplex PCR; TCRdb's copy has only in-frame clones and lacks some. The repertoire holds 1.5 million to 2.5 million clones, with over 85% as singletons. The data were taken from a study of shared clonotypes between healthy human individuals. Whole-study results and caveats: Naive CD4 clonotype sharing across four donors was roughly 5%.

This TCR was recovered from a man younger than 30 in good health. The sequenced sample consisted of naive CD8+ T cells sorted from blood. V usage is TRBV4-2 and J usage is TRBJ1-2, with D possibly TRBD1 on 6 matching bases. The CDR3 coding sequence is TGTGCCAGCAGTGAACAGGGAGATTGGGATGGCTACACCTTC. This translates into CASSEQGDWDGYTF.